A selection of T cell receptor beta chains follows, all from one sample in a study of blood T cell repertoires in COVID-19. The repertoire was sequenced with immunoSEQ multiplex PCR; TCRdb's copy has only in-frame clones and lacks some. The sample lists about 170,000 clones; more than 85% were seen once. The sequencing sample was made of peripheral blood. The receptors here all came from a woman older than 75 with COVID-19, enrolled during active disease. Both conserved end residues are part of each CDR3. Fields, in order: D gene, V gene, clone size, J gene, CDR3 protein, CDR3 DNA. A D gene is named only where the DNA matches it firmly. Only part of the rows carry a size: once, few, many, or a class if the clone is expanded.

d_gene: NA
v_gene: TRBV6-5
abundance: once
j_gene: TRBJ2-1
CDR3aa: CASSYSGLGPYNEQFF
CDR3nt: TGTGCCAGCAGTTACTCGGGGCTAGGCCCTTACAATGAGCAGTTCTTC

d_gene: TRBD2
v_gene: TRBV2
abundance: few
j_gene: TRBJ2-1
CDR3aa: CASSEVTSGSFF
CDR3nt: TGTGCCAGCAGTGAAGTGACTAGCGGGTCGTTCTTC

d_gene: NA
v_gene: TRBV10-3
abundance: NA
j_gene: TRBJ1-2
CDR3aa: CAITGGLYGYTF
CDR3nt: TGTGCCATCACGGGGGGGCTCTATGGCTACACCTTC

d_gene: TRBD2
v_gene: TRBV5-1
abundance: NA
j_gene: TRBJ2-7
CDR3aa: CASSLVGLSYEQYF
CDR3nt: TGCGCCAGCAGCTTGGTGGGACTAAGCTACGAGCAGTACTTC

d_gene: NA
v_gene: TRBV28
abundance: once
j_gene: TRBJ2-1
CDR3aa: CASSLVSGVGYNEQFF
CDR3nt: TGTGCCAGCAGTTTAGTTTCCGGGGTGGGCTACAATGAGCAGTTCTTC

d_gene: TRBD2
v_gene: TRBV10-3
abundance: NA
j_gene: TRBJ2-7
CDR3aa: CAISAASGGAVSYEQYF
CDR3nt: TGTGCCATCAGTGCCGCTAGCGGGGGGGCTGTCTCCTACGAGCAGTACTTC

d_gene: TRBD1
v_gene: TRBV10-2
abundance: NA
j_gene: TRBJ1-4
CDR3aa: CASRRQGDLNEKLFF
CDR3nt: TGCGCCAGCAGGAGACAGGGCGATCTAAATGAAAAACTGTTTTTT

d_gene: TRBD1
v_gene: TRBV29-1
abundance: once
j_gene: TRBJ1-3
CDR3aa: CSVVVGQGNGGNTIYF
CDR3nt: TGCAGCGTTGTTGTGGGACAGGGCAACGGTGGAAACACCATATATTTT

d_gene: NA
v_gene: TRBV12-3/TRBV12-4
abundance: NA
j_gene: TRBJ1-4
CDR3aa: CASSFPGEKLFF
CDR3nt: TGTGCCAGCAGCTTCCCGGGAGAAAAACTGTTTTTT

d_gene: TRBD1
v_gene: TRBV10-3
abundance: NA
j_gene: TRBJ1-3
CDR3aa: CAITTGGSGNTIYF
CDR3nt: TGTGCCATCACAACAGGGGGCTCGGGAAACACCATATATTTT

d_gene: NA
v_gene: TRBV5-1
abundance: few
j_gene: TRBJ1-1
CDR3aa: CASSSTGVTEAFF
CDR3nt: TGCGCCAGCAGCTCGACAGGAGTAACTGAAGCTTTCTTT

d_gene: NA
v_gene: TRBV5-4
abundance: NA
j_gene: TRBJ2-3
CDR3aa: CAISQGLDSTDTQYF
CDR3nt: TGTGCCATCTCTCAAGGACTCGATAGCACAGATACGCAGTATTTT

d_gene: NA
v_gene: TRBV28
abundance: NA
j_gene: TRBJ1-2
CDR3aa: CASSSPTGGPYGYTF
CDR3nt: TGTGCCAGCAGTTCTCCTACGGGGGGCCCTTATGGCTACACCTTC

d_gene: NA
v_gene: TRBV7-2
abundance: NA
j_gene: TRBJ1-4
CDR3aa: CASSLVSRQGNEKLFF
CDR3nt: TGTGCCAGCAGCTTAGTGTCACGGCAGGGTAATGAAAAACTGTTTTTT

d_gene: TRBD1
v_gene: TRBV18
abundance: NA
j_gene: TRBJ1-5
CDR3aa: CASSLGQGLSNQPQHF
CDR3nt: TGTGCCAGCTCCCTAGGACAGGGGTTGAGCAATCAGCCCCAGCATTTT

d_gene: NA
v_gene: TRBV23-1
abundance: NA
j_gene: TRBJ2-7
CDR3aa: CASSFRTLTQGGEQYF
CDR3nt: TGCGCCAGCAGCTTCAGGACGTTAACTCAGGGAGGCGAGCAGTACTTC

d_gene: NA
v_gene: TRBV18
abundance: NA
j_gene: TRBJ1-4
CDR3aa: CASSPVRGNNEKLFF
CDR3nt: TGTGCCAGCTCACCTGTGCGGGGGAATAATGAAAAACTGTTTTTT

d_gene: TRBD1
v_gene: TRBV6-2/TRBV6-3
abundance: NA
j_gene: TRBJ1-5
CDR3aa: CASSYPGQGAQHF
CDR3nt: TGTGCCAGCAGTTACCCCGGACAGGGGGCCCAGCATTTT

d_gene: NA
v_gene: TRBV7-9
abundance: NA
j_gene: TRBJ1-1
CDR3aa: CASSQGAFF
CDR3nt: TGTGCCAGCAGCCAGGGGGCTTTCTTT

d_gene: NA
v_gene: TRBV6-4
abundance: NA
j_gene: TRBJ2-5
CDR3aa: CASSFRRGRGPQETQYF
CDR3nt: TGTGCCAGCAGTTTCCGGAGGGGGCGAGGACCGCAAGAGACCCAGTACTTC

d_gene: NA
v_gene: TRBV2
abundance: NA
j_gene: TRBJ2-1
CDR3aa: CASSELGRLQFF
CDR3nt: TGTGCCAGCAGTGAATTGGGGCGCCTGCAGTTCTTC

d_gene: TRBD1
v_gene: TRBV24-1
abundance: NA
j_gene: TRBJ1-3
CDR3aa: CATSTGDTIYF
CDR3nt: TGTGCCACTAGCACAGGGGACACCATATATTTT

d_gene: NA
v_gene: TRBV19
abundance: NA
j_gene: TRBJ1-5
CDR3aa: CASSRAGDQPQHF
CDR3nt: TGTGCCAGTAGTAGGGCAGGGGATCAGCCCCAGCATTTT

d_gene: NA
v_gene: TRBV7-2
abundance: NA
j_gene: TRBJ2-7
CDR3aa: CASSLLRNTYEQYF
CDR3nt: TGTGCCAGCAGCCTTCTCAGGAATACCTACGAGCAGTACTTC

d_gene: TRBD1
v_gene: TRBV11-2
abundance: NA
j_gene: TRBJ1-6
CDR3aa: CASSLVGQGDSPLHF
CDR3nt: TGTGCCAGCAGCTTAGTAGGACAGGGTGATTCACCCCTCCACTTT

d_gene: TRBD1
v_gene: TRBV11-2
abundance: NA
j_gene: TRBJ1-6
CDR3aa: CASRSGTGSSPLHF
CDR3nt: TGTGCCAGCAGATCCGGGACAGGGAGTTCACCCCTCCACTTT

d_gene: TRBD1
v_gene: TRBV5-1
abundance: NA
j_gene: TRBJ1-5
CDR3aa: CASSRTGGNQPQHF
CDR3nt: TGCGCCAGCAGCAGGACAGGAGGCAATCAGCCCCAGCATTTT

d_gene: TRBD2
v_gene: TRBV28
abundance: once
j_gene: TRBJ2-2
CDR3aa: CATGEGTGELFF
CDR3nt: TGTGCCACCGGGGAGGGGACCGGGGAGCTGTTTTTT

d_gene: NA
v_gene: TRBV6-5
abundance: NA
j_gene: TRBJ1-3
CDR3aa: CASSYSHSYVGNTIYF
CDR3nt: TGTGCCAGCAGTTACTCACACAGTTACGTGGGAAACACCATATATTTT

d_gene: TRBD2
v_gene: TRBV5-1
abundance: NA
j_gene: TRBJ2-7
CDR3aa: CASSLGWTSGRASSYEQYF
CDR3nt: TGCGCCAGCAGCTTGGGATGGACTAGCGGGAGGGCCAGCTCCTACGAGCAGTACTTC

d_gene: NA
v_gene: TRBV29-1
abundance: NA
j_gene: TRBJ1-2
CDR3aa: CSVDFSQGGYTF
CDR3nt: TGCAGCGTTGATTTTAGTCAGGGCGGCTACACCTTC

d_gene: TRBD1
v_gene: TRBV6-2/TRBV6-3
abundance: NA
j_gene: TRBJ2-7
CDR3aa: CASSRGTGKAYEQYF
CDR3nt: TGTGCCAGCAGCCGCGGGACAGGGAAAGCCTACGAGCAGTACTTC

d_gene: NA
v_gene: TRBV7-8
abundance: NA
j_gene: TRBJ1-2
CDR3aa: CASSKNLRGGVYGYTF
CDR3nt: TGTGCCAGCAGCAAGAACCTCCGAGGGGGGGTATATGGCTACACCTTC

d_gene: NA
v_gene: TRBV10-3
abundance: NA
j_gene: TRBJ2-2
CDR3aa: CATQDFANTGELFF
CDR3nt: TGTGCCACCCAGGACTTCGCGAACACCGGGGAGCTGTTTTTT

d_gene: TRBD2
v_gene: TRBV7-8
abundance: once
j_gene: TRBJ2-5
CDR3aa: CASSPKLAGARETQYF
CDR3nt: TGTGCCAGCAGCCCGAAACTAGCGGGAGCTCGAGAGACCCAGTACTTC

d_gene: NA
v_gene: TRBV29-1
abundance: NA
j_gene: TRBJ1-4
CDR3aa: CSAGVPTEKLFF
CDR3nt: TGCAGCGCCGGGGTCCCGACAGAAAAACTGTTTTTT

d_gene: NA
v_gene: TRBV9
abundance: NA
j_gene: TRBJ1-5
CDR3aa: CASSVSQASNQPQHF
CDR3nt: TGTGCCAGCAGCGTAAGTCAGGCGAGCAATCAGCCCCAGCATTTT

d_gene: NA
v_gene: TRBV7-8
abundance: NA
j_gene: TRBJ2-2
CDR3aa: CASSPVNAGELFF
CDR3nt: TGTGCCAGCAGCCCGGTCAACGCCGGGGAGCTGTTTTTT

d_gene: NA
v_gene: TRBV6-1
abundance: NA
j_gene: TRBJ1-5
CDR3aa: CASSETALGQPQHF
CDR3nt: TGTGCCAGCAGTGAGACAGCCCTCGGTCAGCCCCAGCATTTT

d_gene: NA
v_gene: TRBV4-3
abundance: NA
j_gene: TRBJ2-4
CDR3aa: CASSQDRVGNIQYF
CDR3nt: TGCGCCAGCAGCCAAGACAGGGTAGGGAACATTCAGTACTTC

d_gene: NA
v_gene: TRBV7-2
abundance: NA
j_gene: TRBJ1-5
CDR3aa: CASSRLNQPQHF
CDR3nt: TGTGCCAGCAGCCGCCTAAATCAGCCCCAGCATTTT

d_gene: TRBD1
v_gene: TRBV7-2
abundance: NA
j_gene: TRBJ2-5
CDR3aa: CASSADRGRETQYF
CDR3nt: TGTGCCAGCAGCGCTGACAGGGGGCGAGAGACCCAGTACTTC

d_gene: TRBD1
v_gene: TRBV19
abundance: NA
j_gene: TRBJ1-2
CDR3aa: CASSMGTGKIGGYTF
CDR3nt: TGTGCCAGTAGTATGGGGACAGGCAAGATTGGAGGCTACACCTTC

d_gene: TRBD1
v_gene: TRBV27
abundance: NA
j_gene: TRBJ2-7
CDR3aa: CASSPRDSSYEQYF
CDR3nt: TGTGCCAGCAGTCCCCGGGACAGCTCCTACGAGCAGTACTTC

d_gene: TRBD2
v_gene: TRBV7-2
abundance: NA
j_gene: TRBJ2-5
CDR3aa: CASSLVAGGLETQYF
CDR3nt: TGTGCCAGCAGCTTAGTGGCGGGAGGGTTGGAGACCCAGTACTTC